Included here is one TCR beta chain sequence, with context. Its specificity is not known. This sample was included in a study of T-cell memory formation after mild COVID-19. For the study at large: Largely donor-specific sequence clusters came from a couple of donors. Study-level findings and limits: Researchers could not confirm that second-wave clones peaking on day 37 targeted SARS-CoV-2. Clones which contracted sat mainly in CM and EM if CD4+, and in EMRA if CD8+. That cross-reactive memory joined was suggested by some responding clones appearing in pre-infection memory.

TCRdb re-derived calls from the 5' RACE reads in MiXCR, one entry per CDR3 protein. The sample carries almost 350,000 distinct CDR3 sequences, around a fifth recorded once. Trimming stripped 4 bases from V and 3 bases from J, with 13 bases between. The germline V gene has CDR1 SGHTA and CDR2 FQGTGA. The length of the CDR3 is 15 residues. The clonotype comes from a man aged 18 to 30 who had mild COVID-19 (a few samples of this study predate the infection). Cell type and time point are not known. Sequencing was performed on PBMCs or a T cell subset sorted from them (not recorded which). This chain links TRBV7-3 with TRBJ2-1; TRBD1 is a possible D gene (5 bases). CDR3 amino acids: CASSSQGPNYNEQFF. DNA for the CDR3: TGTGCCAGCAGCTCGCAGGGCCCGAACTACAATGAGCAGTTCTTC.